This T cell receptor beta chain came from a study of shared clonotypes between healthy human individuals. In the study overall: The study used three CD4 naive, three CD4 memory, two CD8 naive and one CD8 memory plate per donor.

Study-level points and caveats: It was anticipated that sequencing depth would influence how many clonotypes donors shared. A few donors had 4% to 5% of their naive CD4 clonotypes in common. Only a few donors were included, so the genetic and exposure-history diversity represented was limited.

Clones were sequenced by immunoSEQ multiplex PCR, and TCRdb holds only the in-frame ones, with some missing. This table holds more than 1,200,000 clones, 98% found once. This clone has just one count. Its antigen is still unknown. The same CDR3 can be traced to other DNA sequences in this sample. Germline-derived CDR1 and CDR2 are DFQATT and SNEGSKA (reference sequence). V was shortened by 5 bases and J by 6 bases, with 11 bases between the two germline ends. The CDR3 spans 11 residues. This chain links TRBV20-1 with TRBJ2-7, with TRBD2 as a possible D gene (5 bases). The TCR was taken from a man aged 25 to 40 in good health. The material sequenced was naive CD4+ T cells sorted from blood. Regarding subset: CD45RA+ positively selected. The CDR3: CSASRGSEQYF. In DNA form, the CDR3 reads TGCAGTGCTTCAAGAGGGAGCGAGCAGTACTTC.